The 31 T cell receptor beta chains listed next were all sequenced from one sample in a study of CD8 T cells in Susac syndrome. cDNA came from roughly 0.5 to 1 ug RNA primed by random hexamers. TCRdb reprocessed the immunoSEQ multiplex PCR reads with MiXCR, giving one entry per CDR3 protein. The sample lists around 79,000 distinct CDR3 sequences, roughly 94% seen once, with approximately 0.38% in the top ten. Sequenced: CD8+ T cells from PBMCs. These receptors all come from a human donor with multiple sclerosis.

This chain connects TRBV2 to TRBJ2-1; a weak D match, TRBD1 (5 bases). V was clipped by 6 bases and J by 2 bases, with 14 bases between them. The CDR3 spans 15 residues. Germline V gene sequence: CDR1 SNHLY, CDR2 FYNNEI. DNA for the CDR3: TGTGCCAGCAGGGACGACAGAAATACCTACAATGAGCAGTTCTTC. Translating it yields CASRDDRNTYNEQFF.

CDR3 loop: CASSSRHDSQETQYF. The CDR3 bases are TGTGCCAGCAGCTCCCGACACGACTCCCAAGAGACCCAGTACTTC. The gene calls are TRBV7-9 and TRBJ2-5; D remains unclear. The length of the CDR3 is 15 residues. Trimming took off 4 bases at V and 1 base at J, with 13 bases between the two ends. Germline-derived CDR1 and CDR2 are SEHNR and FQNEAQ (reference sequence).

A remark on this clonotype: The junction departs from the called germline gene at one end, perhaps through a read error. In DNA, the CDR3 is TGTGCCAGCAGCCTAGGGACTACCTCCTACAATGAGCAGTTCTTC. Translating it yields CASSLGTTSYNEQFF. The rearrangement uses TRBV13 and TRBJ2-1, with TRBD2 matching over 7 bases. Germline CDR1 is PRHDT and CDR2 is FYEKMQ (reference sequence). The CDR3 contains 15 residues.

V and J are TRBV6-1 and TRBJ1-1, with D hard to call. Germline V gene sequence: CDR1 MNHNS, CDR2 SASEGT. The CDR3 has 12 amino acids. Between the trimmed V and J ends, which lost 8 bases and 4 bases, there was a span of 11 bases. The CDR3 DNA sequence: TGTGCCAGCGGACCCGGGAGCACTGAAGCTTTCTTT. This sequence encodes CASGPGSTEAFF.

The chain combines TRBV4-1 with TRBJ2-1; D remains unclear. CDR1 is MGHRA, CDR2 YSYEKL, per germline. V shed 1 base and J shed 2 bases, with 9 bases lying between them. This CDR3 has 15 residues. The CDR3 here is CASSQVGPPYNEQFF. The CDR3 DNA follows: TGCGCCAGCAGCCAAGTGGGTCCTCCCTACAATGAGCAGTTCTTC.

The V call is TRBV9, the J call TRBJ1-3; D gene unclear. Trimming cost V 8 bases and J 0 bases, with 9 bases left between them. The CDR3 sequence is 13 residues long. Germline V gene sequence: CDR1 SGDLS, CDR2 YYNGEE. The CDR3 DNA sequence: TGTGCCAGTGCACAGAGCTCTGGAAACACCATATATTTT. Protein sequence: CASAQSSGNTIYF.

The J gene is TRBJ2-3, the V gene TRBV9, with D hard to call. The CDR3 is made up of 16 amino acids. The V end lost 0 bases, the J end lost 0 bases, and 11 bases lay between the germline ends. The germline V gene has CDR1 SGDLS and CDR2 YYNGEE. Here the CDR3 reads CASSVVGGSSTDTQYF. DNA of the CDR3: TGTGCCAGCAGCGTAGTCGGCGGATCTAGCACAGATACGCAGTATTTT. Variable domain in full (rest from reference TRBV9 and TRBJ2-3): DSGVTQTPKHLITATGQRVTLRCSPRSGDLSVYWYQQSLDQGLQFLIQYYNGEERAKGNILERFSAQQFPDLHSELNLSSLELGDSALYFCASSVVGGSSTDTQYFGPGTRLTVL.

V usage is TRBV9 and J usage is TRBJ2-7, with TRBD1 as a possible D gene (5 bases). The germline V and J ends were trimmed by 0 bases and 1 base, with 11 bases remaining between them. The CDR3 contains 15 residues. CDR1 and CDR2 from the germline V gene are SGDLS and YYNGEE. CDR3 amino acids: CASSVGSDSSYEQYF. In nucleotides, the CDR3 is TGTGCCAGCAGCGTAGGGTCAGACAGTTCCTACGAGCAGTACTTC.

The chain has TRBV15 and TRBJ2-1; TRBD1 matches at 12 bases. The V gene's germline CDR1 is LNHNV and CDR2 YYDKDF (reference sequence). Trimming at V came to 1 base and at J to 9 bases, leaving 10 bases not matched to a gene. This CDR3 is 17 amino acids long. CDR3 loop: CATSRGRDRGPLGEQFF. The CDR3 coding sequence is TGTGCCACCAGCAGAGGACGGGACAGGGGGCCCCTCGGTGAGCAGTTCTTC.

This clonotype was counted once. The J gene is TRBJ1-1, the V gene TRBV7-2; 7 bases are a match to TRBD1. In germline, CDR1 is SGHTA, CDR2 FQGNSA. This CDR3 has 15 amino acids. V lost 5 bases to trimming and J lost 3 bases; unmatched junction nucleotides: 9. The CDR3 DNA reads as TGTGCCAGCAGCCCAGGGGGAATCAGGGACACTGAAGCTTTCTTT. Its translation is CASSPGGIRDTEAFF.

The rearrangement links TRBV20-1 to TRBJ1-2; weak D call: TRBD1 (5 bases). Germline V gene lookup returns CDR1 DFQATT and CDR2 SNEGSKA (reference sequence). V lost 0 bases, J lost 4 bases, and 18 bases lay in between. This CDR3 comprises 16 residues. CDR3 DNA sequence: TGCAGTGCTAGAGAGCGGATGGGACGGATGCTCTATGGCTACACCTTC. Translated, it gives CSARERMGRMLYGYTF.

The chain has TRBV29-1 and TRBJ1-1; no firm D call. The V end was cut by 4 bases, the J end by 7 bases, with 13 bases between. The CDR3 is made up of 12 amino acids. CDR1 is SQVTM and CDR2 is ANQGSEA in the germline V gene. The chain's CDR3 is CSVGVAELEAFF. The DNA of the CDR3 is TGCAGCGTTGGTGTTGCCGAGCTTGAAGCTTTCTTT.

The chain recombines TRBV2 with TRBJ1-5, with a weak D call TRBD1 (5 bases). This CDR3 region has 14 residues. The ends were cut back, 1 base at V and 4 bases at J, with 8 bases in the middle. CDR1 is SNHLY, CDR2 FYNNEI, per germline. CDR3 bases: TGTGCCAGCAGTGAAGGACAGCTTAATCAGCCCCAGCATTTT. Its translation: CASSEGQLNQPQHF.

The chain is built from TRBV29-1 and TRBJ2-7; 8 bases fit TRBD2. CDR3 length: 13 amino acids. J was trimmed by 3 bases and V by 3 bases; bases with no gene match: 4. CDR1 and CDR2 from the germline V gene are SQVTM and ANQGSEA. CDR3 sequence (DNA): TGCAGCGTTGATCCAGCGGGAGACTACGAGCAGTACTTC. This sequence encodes CSVDPAGDYEQYF.

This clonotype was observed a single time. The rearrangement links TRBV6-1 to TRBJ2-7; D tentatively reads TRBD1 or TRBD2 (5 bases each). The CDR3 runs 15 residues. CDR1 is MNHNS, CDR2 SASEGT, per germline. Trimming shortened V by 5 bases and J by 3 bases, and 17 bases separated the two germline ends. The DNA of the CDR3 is TGTGCCAGCAGTCCCTTGGGGGACGGGTACTACGAGCAGTACTTC. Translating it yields CASSPLGDGYYEQYF.

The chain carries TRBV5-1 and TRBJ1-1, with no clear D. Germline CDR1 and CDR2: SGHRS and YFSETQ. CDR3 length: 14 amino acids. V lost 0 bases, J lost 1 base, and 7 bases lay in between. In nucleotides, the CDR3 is TGCGCCAGCAGCTTGGAAGTGGGGAACACTGAAGCTTTCTTT. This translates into CASSLEVGNTEAFF.

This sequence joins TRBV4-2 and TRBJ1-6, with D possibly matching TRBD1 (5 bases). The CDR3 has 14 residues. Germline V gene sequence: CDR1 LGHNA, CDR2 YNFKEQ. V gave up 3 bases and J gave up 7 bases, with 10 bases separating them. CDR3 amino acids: CASSQRGLNSPLHF. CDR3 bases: TGTGCCAGCAGCCAGAGGGGTCTAAATTCACCCCTCCACTTT.

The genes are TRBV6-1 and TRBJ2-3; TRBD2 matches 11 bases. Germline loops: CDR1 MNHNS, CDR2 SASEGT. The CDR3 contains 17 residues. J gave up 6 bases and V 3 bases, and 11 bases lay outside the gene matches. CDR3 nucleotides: TGTGCCAGCAGTGACTGGACTAGCGGGTCCTTTCGCGATACGCAGTATTTT. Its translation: CASSDWTSGSFRDTQYF.

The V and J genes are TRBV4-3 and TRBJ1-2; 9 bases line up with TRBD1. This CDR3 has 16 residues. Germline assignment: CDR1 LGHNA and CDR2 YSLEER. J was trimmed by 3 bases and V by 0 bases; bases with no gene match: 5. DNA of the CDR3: TGCGCCAGCAGCCAAGACACAGGGGGCTCTTACTATGGCTACACCTTC. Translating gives CASSQDTGGSYYGYTF.

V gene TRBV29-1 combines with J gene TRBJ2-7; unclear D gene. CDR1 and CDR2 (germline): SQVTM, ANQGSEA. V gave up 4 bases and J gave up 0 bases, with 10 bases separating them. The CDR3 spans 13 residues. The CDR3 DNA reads TGCAGCGTTGCTGACATTTTCTCCTACGAGCAGTACTTC. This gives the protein CSVADIFSYEQYF.

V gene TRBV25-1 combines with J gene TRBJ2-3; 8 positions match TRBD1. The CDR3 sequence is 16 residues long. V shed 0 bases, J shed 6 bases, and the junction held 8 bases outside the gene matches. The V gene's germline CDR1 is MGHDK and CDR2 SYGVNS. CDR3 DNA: TGTGCCAGCAGTGAATATGCAGGGGGCGAATCGGATACGCAGTATTTT. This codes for CASSEYAGGESDTQYF.

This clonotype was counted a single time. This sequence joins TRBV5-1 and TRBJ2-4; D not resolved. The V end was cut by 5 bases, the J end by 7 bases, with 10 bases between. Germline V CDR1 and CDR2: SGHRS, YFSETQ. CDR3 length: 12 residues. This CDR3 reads CASRDGSNIQYF. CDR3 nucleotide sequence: TGCGCCAGCAGGGATGGCAGTAACATTCAGTACTTC.

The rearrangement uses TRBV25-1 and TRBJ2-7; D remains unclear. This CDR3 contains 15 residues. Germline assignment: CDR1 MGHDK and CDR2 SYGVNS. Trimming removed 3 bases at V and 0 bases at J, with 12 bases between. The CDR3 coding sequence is TGTGCCAGCAGTGAGGGCCAGTTTCCCTCCTACGAGCAGTACTTC. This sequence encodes CASSEGQFPSYEQYF.

The CDR3 region is CASQDGNYGYTF. The CDR3 nucleotides are TGCGCCAGCCAGGACGGTAACTATGGCTACACCTTC. The V and J genes are TRBV5-1 and TRBJ1-2; D call uncertain. The CDR3 consists of 12 residues. Trimming took off 7 bases at V and 1 base at J, with 8 bases between the two ends. CDR1 is SGHRS and CDR2 is YFSETQ in the germline V gene.

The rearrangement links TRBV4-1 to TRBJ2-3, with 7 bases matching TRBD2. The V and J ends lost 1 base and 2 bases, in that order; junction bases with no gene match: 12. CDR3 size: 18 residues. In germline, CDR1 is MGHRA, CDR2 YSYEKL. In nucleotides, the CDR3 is TGCGCCAGCAGCCAAGGCGGGAGCGTCTGGAGTCACACAGATACGCAGTATTTT. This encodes CASSQGGSVWSHTDTQYF.

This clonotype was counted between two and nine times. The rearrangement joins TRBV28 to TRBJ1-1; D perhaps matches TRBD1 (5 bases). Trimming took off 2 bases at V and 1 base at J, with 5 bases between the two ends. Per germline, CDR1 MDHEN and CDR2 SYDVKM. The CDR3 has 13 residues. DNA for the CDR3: TGTGCCAGCAGTTTAGGACAGAACACTGAAGCTTTCTTT. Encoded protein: CASSLGQNTEAFF.

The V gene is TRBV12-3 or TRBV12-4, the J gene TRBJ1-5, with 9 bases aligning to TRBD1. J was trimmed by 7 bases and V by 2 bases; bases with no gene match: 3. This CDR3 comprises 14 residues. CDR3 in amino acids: CASSLKTGGQPQHF. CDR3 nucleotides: TGTGCCAGCAGTTTAAAGACAGGGGGACAGCCCCAGCATTTT.

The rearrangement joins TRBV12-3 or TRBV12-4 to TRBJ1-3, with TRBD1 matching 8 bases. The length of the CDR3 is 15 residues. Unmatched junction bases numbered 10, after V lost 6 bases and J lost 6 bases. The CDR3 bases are TGTGCCAGCAGCTCCCAGGGGGCAGGAGCAAACACCATATATTTT. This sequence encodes CASSSQGAGANTIYF.

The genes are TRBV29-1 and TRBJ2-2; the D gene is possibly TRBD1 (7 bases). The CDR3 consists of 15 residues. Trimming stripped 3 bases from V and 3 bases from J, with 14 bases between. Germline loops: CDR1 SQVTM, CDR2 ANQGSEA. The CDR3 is CSVEWRDSYTGELFF. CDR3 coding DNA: TGCAGCGTTGAGTGGCGGGACAGCTACACCGGGGAGCTGTTTTTT.

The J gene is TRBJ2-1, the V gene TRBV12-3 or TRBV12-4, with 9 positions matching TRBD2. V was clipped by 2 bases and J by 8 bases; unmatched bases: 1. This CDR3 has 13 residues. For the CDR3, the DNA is TGTGCCAGCAGTTTACTAGCGGGGCATGAGCAGTTCTTC. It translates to CASSLLAGHEQFF.

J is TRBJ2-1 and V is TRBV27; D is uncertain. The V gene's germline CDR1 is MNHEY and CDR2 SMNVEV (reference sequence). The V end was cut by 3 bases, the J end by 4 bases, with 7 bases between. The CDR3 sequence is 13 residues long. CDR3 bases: TGTGCCAGCAGTTTCGGGTCGTACAATGAGCAGTTCTTC. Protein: CASSFGSYNEQFF.